This T cell receptor beta chain was identified in a study of cytomegalovirus exposure and HLA in healthy donors. Study background: Genetic ancestry analysis placed about 76% of the 398 donors that were genotyped in the Caucasian-associated cluster.

Both 60 Vbeta primers and 13 Jbeta primers went into the PCR. Clones were read by immunoSEQ multiplex PCR, and TCRdb kept only the in-frame ones, dropping some. The sample holds around 260,000 clones; 80% are singletons and the top ten take about 0.3%. Points on this clone: The antigen remains undetermined.

This CDR3 has 12 residues. The germline V gene encodes CDR1 MNHGY and CDR2 SAAAGT. The ends were cut back, 5 bases at V and 3 bases at J, with 8 bases in the middle. General observations from the study: CMV serostatus was the sole immune exposure data available. An analysis done earlier found most TCR beta V segments productive about 87% or about 30% of the time. In a later analysis, V- and J-gene trimming of beta chains associated with a DCLRE1C missense variant, replicated independently.

The receptor was isolated from a girl aged 2 to 10 in good health and CMV-seronegative. Sequencing was carried out using PBMCs. V is TRBV6-8 and J is TRBJ2-7; D remains unclear. The DNA for the CDR3 is TGTGCCAGCAGTCACAAGAACTACGAGCAGTACTTC. This encodes CASSHKNYEQYF.